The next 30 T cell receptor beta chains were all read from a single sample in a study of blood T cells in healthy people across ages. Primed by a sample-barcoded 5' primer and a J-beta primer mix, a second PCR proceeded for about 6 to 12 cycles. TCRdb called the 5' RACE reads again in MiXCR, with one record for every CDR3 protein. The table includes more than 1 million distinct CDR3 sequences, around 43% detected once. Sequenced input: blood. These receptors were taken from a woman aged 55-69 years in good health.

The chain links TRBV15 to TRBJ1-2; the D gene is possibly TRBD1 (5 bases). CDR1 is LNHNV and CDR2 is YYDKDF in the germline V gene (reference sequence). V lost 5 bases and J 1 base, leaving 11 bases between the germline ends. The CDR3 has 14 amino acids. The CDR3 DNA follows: TGTGCCACCAGCGGCGTTGGGGGTAACTATGGCTACACCTTC. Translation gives CATSGVGGNYGYTF.

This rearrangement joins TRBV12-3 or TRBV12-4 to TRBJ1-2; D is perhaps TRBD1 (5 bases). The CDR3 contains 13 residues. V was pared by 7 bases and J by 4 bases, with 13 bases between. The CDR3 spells CASTPDRLYGYTF. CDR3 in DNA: TGTGCCAGCACCCCAGACAGACTCTATGGCTACACCTTC.

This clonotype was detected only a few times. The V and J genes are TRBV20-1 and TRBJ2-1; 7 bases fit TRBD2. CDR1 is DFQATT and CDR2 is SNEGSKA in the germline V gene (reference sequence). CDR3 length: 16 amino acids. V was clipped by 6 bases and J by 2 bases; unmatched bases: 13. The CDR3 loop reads CSAAGTTYRAYNEQFF. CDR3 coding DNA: TGCAGTGCCGCCGGGACTACCTATAGGGCCTACAATGAGCAGTTCTTC.

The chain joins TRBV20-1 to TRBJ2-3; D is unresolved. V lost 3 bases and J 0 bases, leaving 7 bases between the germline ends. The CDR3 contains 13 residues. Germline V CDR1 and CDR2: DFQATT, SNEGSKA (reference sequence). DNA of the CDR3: TGCAGTGCTAGTTCTGAAAGCACAGATACGCAGTATTTT. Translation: CSASSESTDTQYF.

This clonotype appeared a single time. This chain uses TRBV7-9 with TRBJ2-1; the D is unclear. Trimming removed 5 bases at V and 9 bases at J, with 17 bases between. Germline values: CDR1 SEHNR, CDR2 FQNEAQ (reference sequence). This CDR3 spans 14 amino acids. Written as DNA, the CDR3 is TGTGCCAGCAGCCCCGCCGCCTCCCGCGGTGAGCAGTTCTTC. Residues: CASSPAASRGEQFF.

The CDR3 reads CSVEGVRQGPYEQYF. Here the CDR3 DNA reads TGCAGCGTTGAAGGGGTGCGACAGGGTCCCTACGAGCAGTACTTC. The genes are TRBV29-1 and TRBJ2-7, with TRBD1 identical over 7 bases. The length of the CDR3 is 15 residues. J lost 2 bases, V lost 1 base, and 8 bases had no gene match. The germline gives CDR1 SQVTM, CDR2 ANQGSEA.

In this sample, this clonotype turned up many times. The CDR3 nucleotides read TGCAGCGTTGTACAGAACCAAGAGACCCAGTACTTC. Translated, it gives CSVVQNQETQYF. V gene TRBV29-1 combines with J gene TRBJ2-5; no firm D call. The CDR3 runs to 12 residues. V dropped 4 bases and J dropped 0 bases, with 6 bases sitting between them. CDR1 and CDR2 (germline): SQVTM, ANQGSEA.

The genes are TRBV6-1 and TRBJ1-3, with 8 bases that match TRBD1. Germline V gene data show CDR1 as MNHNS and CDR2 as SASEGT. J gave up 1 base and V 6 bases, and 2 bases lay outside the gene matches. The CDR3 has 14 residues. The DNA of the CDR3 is TGTGCCAGCAGAGACAGGGGATCTGGAAACACCATATATTTT. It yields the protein CASRDRGSGNTIYF.

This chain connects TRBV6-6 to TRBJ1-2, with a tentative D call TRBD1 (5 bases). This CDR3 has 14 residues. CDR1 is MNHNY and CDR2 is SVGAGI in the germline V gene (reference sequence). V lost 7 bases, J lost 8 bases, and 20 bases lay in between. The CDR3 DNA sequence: TGTGCCAGCAATGTTCAGGGAGCCCTAAAGGGCTACACCTTC. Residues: CASNVQGALKGYTF.

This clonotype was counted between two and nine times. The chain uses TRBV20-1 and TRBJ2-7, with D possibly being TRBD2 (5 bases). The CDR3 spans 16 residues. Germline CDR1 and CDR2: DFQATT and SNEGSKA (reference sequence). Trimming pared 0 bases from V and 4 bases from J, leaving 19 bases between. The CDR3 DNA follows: TGCAGTGCTAGAGATGGATCTAGCCCCAAAGGATACGAGCAGTACTTC. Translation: CSARDGSSPKGYEQYF.

The CDR3, as DNA: TGTGCCAGCAATAGGCTAAGCTCCTACAATGAGCAGTTCTTC. This gives the protein CASNRLSSYNEQFF. The chain joins TRBV2 to TRBJ2-1; D remains ambiguous. V lost 7 bases to trimming and J lost 0 bases, with 10 bases between them. Germline values: CDR1 SNHLY, CDR2 FYNNEI. CDR3 size: 14 residues.

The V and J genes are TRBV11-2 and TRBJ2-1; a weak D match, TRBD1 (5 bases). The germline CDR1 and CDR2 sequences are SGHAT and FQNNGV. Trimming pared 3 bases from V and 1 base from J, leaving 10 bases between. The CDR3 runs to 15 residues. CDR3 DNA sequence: TGTGCCAGCAGCTTGGTCAGGGATTCCTACAATGAGCAGTTCTTC. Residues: CASSLVRDSYNEQFF.

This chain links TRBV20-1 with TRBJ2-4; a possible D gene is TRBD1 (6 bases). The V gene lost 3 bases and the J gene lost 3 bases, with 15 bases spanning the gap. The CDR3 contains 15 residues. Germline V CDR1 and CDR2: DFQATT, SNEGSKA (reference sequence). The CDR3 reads CSARDPRGYKNIQYF. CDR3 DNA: TGCAGTGCTAGGGACCCCAGGGGATACAAAAACATTCAGTACTTC.

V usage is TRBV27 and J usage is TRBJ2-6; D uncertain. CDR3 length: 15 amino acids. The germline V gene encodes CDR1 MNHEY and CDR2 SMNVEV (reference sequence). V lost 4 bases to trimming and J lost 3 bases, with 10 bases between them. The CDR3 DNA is TGTGCCAGCAGTTCCCTTGGTGGTGGGGCCAACGTCCTGACTTTC. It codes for CASSSLGGGANVLTF.

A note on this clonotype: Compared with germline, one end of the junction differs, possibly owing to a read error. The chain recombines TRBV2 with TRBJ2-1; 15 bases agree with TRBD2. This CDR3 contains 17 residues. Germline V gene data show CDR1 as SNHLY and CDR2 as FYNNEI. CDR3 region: CTSREAGLAGGYNEQFF. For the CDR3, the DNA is TGTACCAGCAGAGAGGCGGGACTAGCGGGAGGATACAATGAGCAGTTCTTC.

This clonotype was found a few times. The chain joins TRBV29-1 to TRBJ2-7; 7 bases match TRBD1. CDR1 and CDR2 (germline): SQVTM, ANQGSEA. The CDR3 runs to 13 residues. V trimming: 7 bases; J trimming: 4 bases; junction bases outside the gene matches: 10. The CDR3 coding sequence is TGCAGCGCTGGCAGACAGGGACCGTACGAGCAGTACTTC. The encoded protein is CSAGRQGPYEQYF.

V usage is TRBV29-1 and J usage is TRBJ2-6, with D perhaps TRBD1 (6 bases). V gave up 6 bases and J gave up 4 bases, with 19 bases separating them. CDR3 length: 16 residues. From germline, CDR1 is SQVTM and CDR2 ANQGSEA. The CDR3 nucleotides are TGCAGCGTGACGAGCCCTAGGGGGTTGGGGGCCAACGTCCTGACTTTC. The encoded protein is CSVTSPRGLGANVLTF.

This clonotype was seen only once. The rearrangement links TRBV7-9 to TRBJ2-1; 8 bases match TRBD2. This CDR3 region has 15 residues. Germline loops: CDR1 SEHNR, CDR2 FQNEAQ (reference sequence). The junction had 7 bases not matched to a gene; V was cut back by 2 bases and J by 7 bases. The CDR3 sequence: CASSLLDGGANEQFF. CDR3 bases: TGTGCCAGCAGCTTACTAGACGGGGGGGCGAATGAGCAGTTCTTC. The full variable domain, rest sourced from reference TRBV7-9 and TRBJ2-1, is DTGVSQNPRHKITKRGQNVTFRCDPISEHNRLYWYRQTLGQGPEFLTYFQNEAQLEKSRLLSDRFSAERPKGSFSTLEIQRTEQGDSAMYLCASSLLDGGANEQFFGPGTRLTVL.

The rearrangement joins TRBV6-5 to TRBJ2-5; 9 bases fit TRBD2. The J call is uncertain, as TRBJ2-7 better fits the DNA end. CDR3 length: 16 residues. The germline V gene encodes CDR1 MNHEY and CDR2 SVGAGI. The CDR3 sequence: CASSYSRAGGGYEQYF. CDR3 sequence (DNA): TGTGCCAGCAGTTACTCTCGTGCGGGAGGGGGATACGAGCAGTACTTC.

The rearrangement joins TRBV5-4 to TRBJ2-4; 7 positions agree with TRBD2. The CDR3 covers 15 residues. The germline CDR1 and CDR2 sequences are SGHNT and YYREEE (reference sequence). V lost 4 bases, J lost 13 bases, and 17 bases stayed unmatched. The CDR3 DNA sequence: TGTGCCAGCAGCCCGAGTGGATGGCGGGAGAGGGAGCAGTACTTC. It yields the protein CASSPSGWREREQYF. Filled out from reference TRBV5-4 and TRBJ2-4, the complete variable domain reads ETGVTQSPTHLIKTRGQQVTLRCSSQSGHNTVSWYQQALGQGPQFIFQYYREEENGRGNFPPRFSGLQFPNYSSELNVNALELDDSALYLCASSPSGWREREQYFGAGTRLSVL.

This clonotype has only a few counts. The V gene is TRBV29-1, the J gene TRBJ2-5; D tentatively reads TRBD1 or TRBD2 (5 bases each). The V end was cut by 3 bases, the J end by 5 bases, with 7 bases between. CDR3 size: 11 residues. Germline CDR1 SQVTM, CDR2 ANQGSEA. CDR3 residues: CSVDGDETQYF. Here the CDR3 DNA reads TGCAGCGTTGATGGGGACGAGACCCAGTACTTC.

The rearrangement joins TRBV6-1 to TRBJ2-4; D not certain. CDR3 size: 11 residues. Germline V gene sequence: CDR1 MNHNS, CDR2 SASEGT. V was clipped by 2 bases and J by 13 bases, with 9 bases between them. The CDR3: CASSESGLQYF. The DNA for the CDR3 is TGTGCCAGCAGTGAATCTGGTCTCCAGTACTTC.

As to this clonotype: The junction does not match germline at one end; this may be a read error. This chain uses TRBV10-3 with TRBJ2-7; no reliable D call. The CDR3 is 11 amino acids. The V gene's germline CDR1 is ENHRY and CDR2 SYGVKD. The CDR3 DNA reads TGTGCCGTCAGTGCCTCCTACGAGCAGTACTTC. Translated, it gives CAVSASYEQYF.

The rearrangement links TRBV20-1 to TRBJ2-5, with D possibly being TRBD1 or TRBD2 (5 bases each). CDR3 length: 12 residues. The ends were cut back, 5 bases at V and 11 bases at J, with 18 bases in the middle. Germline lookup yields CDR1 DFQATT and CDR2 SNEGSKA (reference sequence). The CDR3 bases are TGCAGTGCTTGGTTGGGGGTTGGTGAGCAGTACTTC. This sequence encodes CSAWLGVGEQYF.

Here the CDR3 reads CASSVVAGVGHQETQYF. The DNA for the CDR3 is TGTGCCAGCAGTGTGGTAGCGGGAGTAGGTCACCAAGAGACCCAGTACTTC. The rearrangement links TRBV6-1 to TRBJ2-5; 9 bases agree with TRBD2. Losses at the gene ends were 4 bases for V and 0 bases for J; bases not matched to a gene: 9. CDR1 MNHNS and CDR2 SASEGT come from the germline V gene. CDR3 length equals 17 residues.

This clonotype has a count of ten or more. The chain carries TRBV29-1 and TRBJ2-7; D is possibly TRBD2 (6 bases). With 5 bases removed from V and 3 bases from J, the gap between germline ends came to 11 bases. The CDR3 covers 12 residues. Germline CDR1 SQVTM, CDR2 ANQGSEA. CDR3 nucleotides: TGCAGCGTTCGGGAGACTCACTACGAGCAGTACTTC. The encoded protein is CSVRETHYEQYF.

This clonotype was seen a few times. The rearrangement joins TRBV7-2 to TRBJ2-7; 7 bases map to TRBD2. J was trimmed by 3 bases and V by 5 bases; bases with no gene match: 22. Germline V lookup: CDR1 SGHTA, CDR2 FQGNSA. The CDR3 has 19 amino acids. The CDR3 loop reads CASSPLRGLVIGKGYEQYF. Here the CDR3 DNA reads TGTGCCAGCAGCCCGCTAAGAGGACTAGTAATTGGGAAAGGCTACGAGCAGTACTTC.

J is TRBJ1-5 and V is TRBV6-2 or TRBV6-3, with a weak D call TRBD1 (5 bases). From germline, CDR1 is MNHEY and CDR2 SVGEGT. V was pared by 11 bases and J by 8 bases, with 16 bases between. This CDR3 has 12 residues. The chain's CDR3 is CAGGAGPKPQHF. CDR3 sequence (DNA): TGTGCCGGCGGGGCTGGGCCTAAGCCCCAGCATTTT.

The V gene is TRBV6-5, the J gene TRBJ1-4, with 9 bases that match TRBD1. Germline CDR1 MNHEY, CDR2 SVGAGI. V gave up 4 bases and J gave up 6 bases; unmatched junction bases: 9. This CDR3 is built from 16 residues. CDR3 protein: CASSSGPGTGYEKLFF. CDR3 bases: TGTGCCAGCAGTTCCGGCCCCGGGACAGGGTATGAAAAACTGTTTTTT.

In nucleotides, the CDR3 is TGTGCCAGCAGCCAAGATCAAGGGACTGGGGAATCCGAGCAGTACTTC. Translated, it gives CASSQDQGTGESEQYF. This chain uses TRBV3-1 with TRBJ2-7; possibly TRBD2 for D (6 bases). The CDR3 runs to 16 residues. Germline loops: CDR1 LGHDT, CDR2 YNNKEL (reference sequence). Trimming stripped 0 bases from V and 6 bases from J, with 18 bases between.